This paragraph reports one T cell receptor beta chain. Here immunoSEQ multiplex PCR was the method, and the copy in TCRdb shows in-frame clones only, minus some. The sample has some 330,000 clones, 70% to 90% seen once. The data derive from a study of blood T cell repertoires in COVID-19. Participants, about 18 to 100 years old, spanned more than 20 US areas. This receptor was identified in a young man who had recovered from COVID-19. Sequenced sample: PBMCs or T cells enriched from blood (not recorded which).

DNA of the CDR3: TGTGCCAGCAACCAGGGGAGTTCACCCCTCCACTTT. Translating gives CASNQGSSPLHF. The chain is built from TRBV2 and TRBJ1-6; D may be TRBD1 (6 bases). This CDR3 spans 12 amino acids. CDR1 is SNHLY and CDR2 is FYNNEI in the germline V gene. V shed 7 bases and J shed 9 bases, with 10 bases lying between them.